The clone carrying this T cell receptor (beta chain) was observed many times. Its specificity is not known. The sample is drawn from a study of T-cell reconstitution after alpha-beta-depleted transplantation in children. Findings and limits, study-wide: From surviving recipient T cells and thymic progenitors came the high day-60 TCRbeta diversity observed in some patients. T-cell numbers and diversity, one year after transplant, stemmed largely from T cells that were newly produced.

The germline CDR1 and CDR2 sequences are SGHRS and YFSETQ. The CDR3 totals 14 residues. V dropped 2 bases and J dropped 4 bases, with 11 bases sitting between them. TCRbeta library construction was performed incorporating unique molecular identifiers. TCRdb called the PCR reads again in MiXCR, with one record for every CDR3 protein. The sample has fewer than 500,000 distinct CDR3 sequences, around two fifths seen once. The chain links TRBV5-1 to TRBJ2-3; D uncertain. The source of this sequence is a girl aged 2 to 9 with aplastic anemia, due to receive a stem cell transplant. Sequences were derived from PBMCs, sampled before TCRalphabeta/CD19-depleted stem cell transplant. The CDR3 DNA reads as TGCGCCAGCAGCTTAGAAGGTGGGGCAGATACGCAGTATTTT. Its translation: CASSLEGGADTQYF.